This paragraph covers one T cell receptor (beta chain) sequence. Other DNA sequences from this sample encode an identical CDR3 as well. The sample belongs to a study of control samples from healthy donors and cancer patients. Here immunoSEQ multiplex PCR was the method, and the copy in TCRdb shows in-frame clones only, minus some. Of under 150,000 clones listed, roughly 95% are singletons. Trimming removed 5 bases from V and 2 bases from J; junction bases left unmatched: 4. This CDR3 is 14 amino acids long. Germline V gives CDR1 SEHNR, CDR2 FQNEAQ (reference sequence). Sequencing used blood. The source is a man aged 25 to 40 in good health. V and J are TRBV7-9 and TRBJ2-3, with 7 bases that match TRBD1. The CDR3 bases are TGTGCCAGCAGCCCAGGGACAGCCACAGATACGCAGTATTTT. Translated: CASSPGTATDTQYF.